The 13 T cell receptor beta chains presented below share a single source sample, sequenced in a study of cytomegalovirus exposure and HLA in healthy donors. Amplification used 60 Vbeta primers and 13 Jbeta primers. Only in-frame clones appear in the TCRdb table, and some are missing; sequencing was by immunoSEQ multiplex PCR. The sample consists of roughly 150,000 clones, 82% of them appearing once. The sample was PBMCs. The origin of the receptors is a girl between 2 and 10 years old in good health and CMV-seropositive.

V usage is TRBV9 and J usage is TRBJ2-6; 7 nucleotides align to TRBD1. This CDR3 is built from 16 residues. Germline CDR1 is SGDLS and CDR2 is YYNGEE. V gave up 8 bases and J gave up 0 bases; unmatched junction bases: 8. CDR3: CARGTAKFSGANVLTF. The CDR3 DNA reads TGTGCCAGGGGGACAGCTAAATTCTCTGGGGCCAACGTCCTGACTTTC.

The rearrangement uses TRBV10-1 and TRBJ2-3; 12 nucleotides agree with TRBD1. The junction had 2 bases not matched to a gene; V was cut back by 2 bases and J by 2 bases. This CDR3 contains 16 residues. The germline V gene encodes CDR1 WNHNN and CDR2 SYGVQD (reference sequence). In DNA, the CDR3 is TGCGCCAGCAGTGAGGGGACAGGGGGCCACACAGATACGCAGTATTTT. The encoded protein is CASSEGTGGHTDTQYF.

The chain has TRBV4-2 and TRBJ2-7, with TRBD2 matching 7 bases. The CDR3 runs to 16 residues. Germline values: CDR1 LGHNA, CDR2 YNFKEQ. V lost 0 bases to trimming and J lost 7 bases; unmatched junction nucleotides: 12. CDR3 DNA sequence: TGTGCCAGCAGCCAAGAACGGGGCGGGAGATTAGAAGAGCAGTACTTC. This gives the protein CASSQERGGRLEEQYF.

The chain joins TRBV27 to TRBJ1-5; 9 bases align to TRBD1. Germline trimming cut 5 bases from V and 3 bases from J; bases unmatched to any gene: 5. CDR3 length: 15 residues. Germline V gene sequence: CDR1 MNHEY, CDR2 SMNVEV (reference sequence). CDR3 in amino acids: CASSPTGGINQPQHF. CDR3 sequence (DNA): TGTGCCAGCAGTCCTACAGGGGGCATCAATCAGCCCCAGCATTTT.

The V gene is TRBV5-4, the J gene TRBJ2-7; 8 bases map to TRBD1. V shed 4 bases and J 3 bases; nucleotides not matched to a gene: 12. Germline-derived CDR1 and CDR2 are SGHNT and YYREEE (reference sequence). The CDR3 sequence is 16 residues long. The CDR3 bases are TGTGCCAGCAGCCCCGAAAGTGGACAGGGTCACTACGAGCAGTACTTC. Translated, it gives CASSPESGQGHYEQYF.

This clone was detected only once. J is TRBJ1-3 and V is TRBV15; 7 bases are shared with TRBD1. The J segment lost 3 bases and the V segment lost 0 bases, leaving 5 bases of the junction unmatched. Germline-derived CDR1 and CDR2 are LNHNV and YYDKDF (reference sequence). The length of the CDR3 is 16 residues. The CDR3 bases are TGTGCCACCAGCAGAGATGTCGGACAGGATGGAAACACCATATATTTT. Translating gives CATSRDVGQDGNTIYF.

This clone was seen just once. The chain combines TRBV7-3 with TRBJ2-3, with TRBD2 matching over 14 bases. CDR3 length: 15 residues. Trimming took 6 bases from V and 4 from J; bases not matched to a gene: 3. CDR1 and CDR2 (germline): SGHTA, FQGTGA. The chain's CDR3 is CASRPGLAGADTQYF. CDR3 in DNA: TGTGCCAGCAGGCCGGGACTAGCGGGAGCAGATACGCAGTATTTT.

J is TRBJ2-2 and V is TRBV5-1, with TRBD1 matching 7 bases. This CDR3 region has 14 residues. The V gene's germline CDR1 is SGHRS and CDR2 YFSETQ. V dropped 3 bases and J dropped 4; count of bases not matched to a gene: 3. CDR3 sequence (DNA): TGCGCCAGCAGCTCGGGACAGCCCACCGGGGAGCTGTTTTTT. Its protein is CASSSGQPTGELFF.

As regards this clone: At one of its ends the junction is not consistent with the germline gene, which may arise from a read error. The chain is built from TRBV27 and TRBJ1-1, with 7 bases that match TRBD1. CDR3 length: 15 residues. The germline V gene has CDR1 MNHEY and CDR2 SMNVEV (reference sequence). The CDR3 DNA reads TGTGCCAGCAGATTATACGACAGGGACAACACTGAAGCTTTCTTT. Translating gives CASRLYDRDNTEAFF.

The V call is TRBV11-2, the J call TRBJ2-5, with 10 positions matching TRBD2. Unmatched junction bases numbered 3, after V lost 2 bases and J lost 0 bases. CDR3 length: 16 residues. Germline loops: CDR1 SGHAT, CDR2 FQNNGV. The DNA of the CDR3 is TGTGCCAGCAGCTTACTAGCGGGAGCGTACCAAGAGACCCAGTACTTC. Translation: CASSLLAGAYQETQYF. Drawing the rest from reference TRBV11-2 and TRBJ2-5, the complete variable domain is EAGVAQSPRYKIIEKRQSVAFWCNPISGHATLYWYQQILGQGPKLLIQFQNNGVVDDSQLPKDRFSAERLKGVDSTLKIQPAKLEDSAVYLCASSLLAGAYQETQYFGPGTRLLVL.

CDR3 protein: CASSLQFYNEQFF. The CDR3 DNA reads TGTGCCAGCAGTTTACAATTCTACAATGAGCAGTTCTTC. The V gene is TRBV13, the J gene TRBJ2-1; D remains unclear. The CDR3 spans 13 residues. Germline V gene sequence: CDR1 PRHDT, CDR2 FYEKMQ (reference sequence). V was pared by 6 bases and J by 3 bases, with 9 bases between. Complete variable domain (other parts from reference TRBV13 and TRBJ2-1): AAGVIQSPRHLIKEKRETATLKCYPIPRHDTVYWYQQGPGQDPQFLISFYEKMQSDKGSIPDRFSAQQFSDYHSELNMSSLELGDSALYFCASSLQFYNEQFFGPGTRLTVL.

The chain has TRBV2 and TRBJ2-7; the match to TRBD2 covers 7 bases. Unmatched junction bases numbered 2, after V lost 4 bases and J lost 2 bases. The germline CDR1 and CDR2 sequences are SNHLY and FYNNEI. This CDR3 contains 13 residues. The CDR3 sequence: CASSGGRAYEQYF. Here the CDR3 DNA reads TGTGCCAGCAGTGGAGGGAGGGCCTACGAGCAGTACTTC.

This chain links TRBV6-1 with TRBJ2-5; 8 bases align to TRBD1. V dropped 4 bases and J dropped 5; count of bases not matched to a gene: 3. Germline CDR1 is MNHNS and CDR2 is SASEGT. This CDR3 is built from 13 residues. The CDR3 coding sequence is TGTGCCAGCAGTGGGCAGGGGGCTGAGACCCAGTACTTC. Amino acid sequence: CASSGQGAETQYF.